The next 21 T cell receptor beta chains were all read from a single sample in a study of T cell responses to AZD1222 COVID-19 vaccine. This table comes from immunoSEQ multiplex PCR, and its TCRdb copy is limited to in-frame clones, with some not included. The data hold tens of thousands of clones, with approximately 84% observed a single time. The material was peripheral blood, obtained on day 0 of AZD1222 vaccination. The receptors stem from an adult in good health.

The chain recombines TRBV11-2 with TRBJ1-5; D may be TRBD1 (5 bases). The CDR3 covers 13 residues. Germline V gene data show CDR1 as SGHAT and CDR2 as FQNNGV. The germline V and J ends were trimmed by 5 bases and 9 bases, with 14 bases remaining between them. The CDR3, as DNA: TGTGCCAGCAGCGGGGCCTGGGATATGCCCCAGCATTTT. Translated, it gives CASSGAWDMPQHF.

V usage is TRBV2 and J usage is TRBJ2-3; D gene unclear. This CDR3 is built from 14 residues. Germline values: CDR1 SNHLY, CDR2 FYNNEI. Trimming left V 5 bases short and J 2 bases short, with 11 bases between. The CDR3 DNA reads TGTGCCAGCAGTACCCTGGCGGTCACAGATACGCAGTATTTT. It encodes CASSTLAVTDTQYF.

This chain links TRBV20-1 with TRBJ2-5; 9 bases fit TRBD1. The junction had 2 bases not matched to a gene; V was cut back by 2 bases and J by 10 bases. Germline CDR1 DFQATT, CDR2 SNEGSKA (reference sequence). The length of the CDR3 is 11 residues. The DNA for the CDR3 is TGCAGTGCTAGATCGGACAGGGGCCAGTACTTC. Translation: CSARSDRGQYF.

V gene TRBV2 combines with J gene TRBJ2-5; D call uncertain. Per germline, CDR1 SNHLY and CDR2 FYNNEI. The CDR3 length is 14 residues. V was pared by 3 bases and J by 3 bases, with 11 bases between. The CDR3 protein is CASSEWWSKETQYF. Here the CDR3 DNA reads TGTGCCAGCAGTGAGTGGTGGAGCAAAGAGACCCAGTACTTC.

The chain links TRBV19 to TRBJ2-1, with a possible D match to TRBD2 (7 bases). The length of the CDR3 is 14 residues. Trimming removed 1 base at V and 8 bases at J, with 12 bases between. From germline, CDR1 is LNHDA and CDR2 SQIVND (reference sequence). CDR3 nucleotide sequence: TGTGCCAGTAGTATAGGTACAGGGAGGGATGAGCAGTTCTTC. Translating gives CASSIGTGRDEQFF.

CDR3 sequence (DNA): TGTGCCACCAGTGATAAGGTGGTTAGCGGGAACAATGAGCAGTTCTTC. This translates into CATSDKVVSGNNEQFF. This chain uses TRBV24-1 with TRBJ2-1; TRBD2 matches 8 bases. Looked up from germline, CDR1 is KGHDR and CDR2 is SFDVKD. The CDR3 length is 16 residues. The trim removed 3 bases at V and 5 bases at J, leaving 8 bases unmatched.

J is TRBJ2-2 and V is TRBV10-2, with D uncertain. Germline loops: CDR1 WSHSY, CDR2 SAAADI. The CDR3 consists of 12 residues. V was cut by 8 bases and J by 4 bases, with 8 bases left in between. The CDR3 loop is CASRPGTGELFF. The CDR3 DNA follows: TGCGCCAGCCGCCCCGGCACCGGGGAGCTGTTTTTT.

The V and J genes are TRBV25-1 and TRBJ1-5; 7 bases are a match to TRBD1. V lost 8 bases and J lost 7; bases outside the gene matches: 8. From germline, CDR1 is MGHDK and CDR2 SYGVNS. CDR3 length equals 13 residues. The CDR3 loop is CASGDREDQPQHF. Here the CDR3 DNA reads TGTGCCAGCGGAGACAGGGAGGACCAGCCCCAGCATTTT.

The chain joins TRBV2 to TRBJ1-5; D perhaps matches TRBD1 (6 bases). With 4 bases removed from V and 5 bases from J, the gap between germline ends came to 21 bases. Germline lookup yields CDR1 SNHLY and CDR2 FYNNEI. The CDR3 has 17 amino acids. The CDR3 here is CASSALQGRFADQPQHF. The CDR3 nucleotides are TGTGCCAGCAGTGCTCTCCAGGGGCGATTTGCGGATCAGCCCCAGCATTTT.

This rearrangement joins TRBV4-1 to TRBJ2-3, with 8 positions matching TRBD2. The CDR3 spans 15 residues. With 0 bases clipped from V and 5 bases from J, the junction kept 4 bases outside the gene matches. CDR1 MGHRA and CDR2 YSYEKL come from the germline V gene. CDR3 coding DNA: TGCGCCAGCAGCCAAGAAAGCGGGAGTAAAGATACGCAGTATTTT. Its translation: CASSQESGSKDTQYF.

The CDR3 loop reads CASLDRSGANVLTF. CDR3 sequence (DNA): TGTGCCAGTCTAGATCGCTCTGGGGCCAACGTCCTGACTTTC. The chain links TRBV19 to TRBJ2-6; D is uncertain. Germline V CDR1 and CDR2: LNHDA, SQIVND (reference sequence). V lost 8 bases and J lost 0, with 8 bases in between. The CDR3 is made up of 14 amino acids.

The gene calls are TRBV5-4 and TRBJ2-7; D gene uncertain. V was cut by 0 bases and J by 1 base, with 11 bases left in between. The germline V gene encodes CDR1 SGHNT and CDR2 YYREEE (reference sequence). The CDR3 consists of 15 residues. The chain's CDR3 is CASSLEADESYEQYF. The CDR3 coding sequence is TGTGCCAGCAGCTTGGAGGCGGACGAATCCTACGAGCAGTACTTC.

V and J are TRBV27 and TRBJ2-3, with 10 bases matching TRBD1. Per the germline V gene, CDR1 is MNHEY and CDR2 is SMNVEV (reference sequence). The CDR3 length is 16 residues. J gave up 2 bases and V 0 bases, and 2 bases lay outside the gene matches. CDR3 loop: CASSLSDRGFTDTQYF. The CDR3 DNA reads TGTGCCAGCAGTTTATCGGACAGGGGGTTCACAGATACGCAGTATTTT.

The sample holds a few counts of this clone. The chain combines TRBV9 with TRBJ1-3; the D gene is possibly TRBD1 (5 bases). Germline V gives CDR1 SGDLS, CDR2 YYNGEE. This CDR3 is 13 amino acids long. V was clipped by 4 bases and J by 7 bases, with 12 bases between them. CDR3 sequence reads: CASSSPGGNTIYF. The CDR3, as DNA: TGTGCCAGCAGCTCCCCCGGGGGGAACACCATATATTTT.

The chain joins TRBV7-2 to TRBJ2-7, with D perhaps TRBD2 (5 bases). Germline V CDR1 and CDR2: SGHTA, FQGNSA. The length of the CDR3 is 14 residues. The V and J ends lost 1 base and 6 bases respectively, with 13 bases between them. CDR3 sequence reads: CASSLGLAVGEQYF. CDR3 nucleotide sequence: TGTGCCAGCAGCTTAGGTCTAGCAGTTGGCGAGCAGTACTTC.

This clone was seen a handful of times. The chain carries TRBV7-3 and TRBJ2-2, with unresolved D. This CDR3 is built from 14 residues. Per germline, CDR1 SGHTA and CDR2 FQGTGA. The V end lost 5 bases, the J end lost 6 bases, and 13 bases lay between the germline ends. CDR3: CASSKSYRAGELFF. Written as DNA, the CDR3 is TGTGCCAGCAGCAAATCGTACCGGGCCGGGGAGCTGTTTTTT.

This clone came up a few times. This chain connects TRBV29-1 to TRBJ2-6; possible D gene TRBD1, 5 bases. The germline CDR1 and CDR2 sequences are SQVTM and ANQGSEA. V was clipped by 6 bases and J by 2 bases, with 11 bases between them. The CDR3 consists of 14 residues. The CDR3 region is CSVLTAAGANVLTF. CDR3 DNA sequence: TGCAGCGTCCTGACAGCTGCTGGGGCCAACGTCCTGACTTTC. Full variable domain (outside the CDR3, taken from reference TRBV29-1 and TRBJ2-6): SAVISQKPSRDICQRGTSLTIQCQVDSQVTMMFWYRQQPGQSLTLIATANQGSEATYESGFVIDKFPISRPNLTFSTLTVSNMSPEDSSIYLCSVLTAAGANVLTFGAGSRLTVL.

The CDR3 DNA sequence: TGCAGCGCGGACAGGGGAGGCGCTGAAGCTTTCTTT. Its protein product is CSADRGGAEAFF. The chain is built from TRBV29-1 and TRBJ1-1; 9 nucleotides agree with TRBD1. The CDR3 runs to 12 residues. The germline V gene has CDR1 SQVTM and CDR2 ANQGSEA. V was pared by 7 bases and J by 6 bases, with 6 bases of the junction left unmatched. The full variable domain, its missing parts supplied by reference TRBV29-1 and TRBJ1-1, is SAVISQKPSRDICQRGTSLTIQCQVDSQVTMMFWYRQQPGQSLTLIATANQGSEATYESGFVIDKFPISRPNLTFSTLTVSNMSPEDSSIYLCSADRGGAEAFFGQGTRLTVV.

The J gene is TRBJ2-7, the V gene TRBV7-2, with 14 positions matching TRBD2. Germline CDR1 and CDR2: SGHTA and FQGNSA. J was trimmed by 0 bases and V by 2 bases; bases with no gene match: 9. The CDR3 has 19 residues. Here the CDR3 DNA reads TGTGCCAGCAGCTTAACCGGGACTAGCGGGGGTTCCATCTCCTACGAGCAGTACTTC. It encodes CASSLTGTSGGSISYEQYF.

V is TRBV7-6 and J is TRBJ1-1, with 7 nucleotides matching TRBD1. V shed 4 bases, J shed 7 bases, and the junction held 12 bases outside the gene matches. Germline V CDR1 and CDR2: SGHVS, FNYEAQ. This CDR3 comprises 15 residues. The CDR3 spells CASSSSSPGQSEAFF. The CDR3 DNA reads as TGTGCCAGCAGCTCGTCTTCACCGGGACAGAGTGAAGCTTTCTTT.

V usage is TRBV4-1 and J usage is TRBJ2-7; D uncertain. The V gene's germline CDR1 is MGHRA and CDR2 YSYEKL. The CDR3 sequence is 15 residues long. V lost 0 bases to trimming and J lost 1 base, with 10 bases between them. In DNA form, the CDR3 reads TGCGCCAGCAGCCAAGATGCAAGGCAGTCCTACGAGCAGTACTTC. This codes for CASSQDARQSYEQYF.